These 10 T cell receptor beta chains were sequenced from one sample in a study of cytomegalovirus exposure and HLA in healthy donors. Primers: 60 Vbeta forward and 13 Jbeta reverse. TCRdb keeps only in-frame clones here, not all; method: immunoSEQ multiplex PCR. The table has around 100,000 clones, approximately 60% seen once. Input material: PBMCs. These receptors all come from a woman in her twenties or thirties in good health and CMV-seronegative.

The chain combines TRBV28 with TRBJ2-1, with 9 bases that match TRBD2. The CDR3 totals 13 residues. Trimming at V came to 6 bases and at J to 6 bases, leaving 3 bases not matched to a gene. CDR1 and CDR2 from the germline V gene are MDHEN and SYDVKM. The CDR3 nucleotides are TGTGCCAGCAGCCGGACTAGCGTCAATGAGCAGTTCTTC. As protein: CASSRTSVNEQFF. Full variable domain (missing parts from reference TRBV28 and TRBJ2-1): DVKVTQSSRYLVKRTGEKVFLECVQDMDHENMFWYRQDPGLGLRLIYFSYDVKMKEKGDIPEGYSVSREKKERFSLILESASTNQTSMYLCASSRTSVNEQFFGPGTRLTVL.

The chain combines TRBV7-9 with TRBJ1-1; 11 bases agree with TRBD1. The V segment lost 3 bases and the J segment 1 base; nucleotides outside the gene matches: 1. Germline V CDR1 and CDR2: SEHNR, FQNEAQ (reference sequence). CDR3 length equals 15 residues. The CDR3 sequence: CASSLGQGENTEAFF. As DNA, the CDR3 is TGTGCCAGCAGCTTGGGACAGGGGGAGAACACTGAAGCTTTCTTT.

The rearrangement joins TRBV19 to TRBJ2-7; D is uncertain. Trimming took off 3 bases at V and 3 bases at J, with 9 bases between the two ends. The germline CDR1 and CDR2 sequences are LNHDA and SQIVND (reference sequence). The CDR3 covers 13 residues. Here the CDR3 reads CASSIFTGYEQYF. The CDR3 DNA follows: TGTGCCAGTAGTATTTTCACGGGCTACGAGCAGTACTTC.

The V gene is TRBV7-9, the J gene TRBJ2-1; no reliable D call. V was trimmed by 5 bases and J by 9 bases, leaving 17 bases between them. CDR1 is SEHNR, CDR2 FQNEAQ, per germline (reference sequence). The CDR3 spans 14 residues. CDR3 DNA sequence: TGTGCCAGCAGCCAAACACAGTGGGTGGCTGAGCAGTTCTTC. Amino acids: CASSQTQWVAEQFF.

V usage is TRBV29-1 and J usage is TRBJ1-2; D ambiguous. Deletions cut 4 bases from V and 0 bases from J, with 6 bases between. The V gene's germline CDR1 is SQVTM and CDR2 ANQGSEA. This CDR3 contains 12 residues. CDR3 DNA sequence: TGCAGCGTTGGGCCTTCTAACTATGGCTACACCTTC. As protein: CSVGPSNYGYTF.

The chain joins TRBV28 to TRBJ1-2; TRBD1 might be the D (6 bases). V lost 6 bases and J 8 bases, leaving 16 bases between the germline ends. CDR1 is MDHEN, CDR2 SYDVKM, per germline. This CDR3 is built from 13 residues. In DNA, the CDR3 is TGTGCCAGCAGCCTCGGGGGGCGCTCGGGCTACACCTTC. It codes for CASSLGGRSGYTF.

The CDR3, as DNA: TGTGCCTGGAGTGTCGGGCAGGGGGTCACTGAAGCTTTCTTT. The encoded protein is CAWSVGQGVTEAFF. The chain links TRBV30 to TRBJ1-1; 7 nucleotides agree with TRBD1. The CDR3 consists of 14 residues. CDR1 and CDR2 from the germline V gene are GTSNPN and SVGIG (reference sequence). The ends lost 0 bases at V and 4 bases at J; junction bases unmatched: 5.

This chain links TRBV6-6 with TRBJ2-1, with 7 bases lining up with TRBD1. CDR3 length: 15 residues. Per the germline V gene, CDR1 is MNHNY and CDR2 is SVGAGI (reference sequence). V lost 2 bases to trimming and J lost 10 bases; unmatched junction nucleotides: 11. DNA for the CDR3: TGTGCCAGCAGTTACACTACAGGGGTGGTCAAAGAGCAGTTCTTC. Translating it yields CASSYTTGVVKEQFF.

V and J are TRBV28 and TRBJ2-1; 13 bases fit TRBD2. Germline CDR1 is MDHEN and CDR2 is SYDVKM. Trimming cost V 5 bases and J 10 bases; bases outside gene matches: 11. This CDR3 has 16 amino acids. CDR3 sequence: CASSLGLAGASEEQFF. The CDR3 DNA reads TGTGCCAGCAGTCTCGGACTAGCGGGAGCCTCGGAAGAGCAGTTCTTC. The whole variable domain, remainder taken from reference TRBV28 and TRBJ2-1, is DVKVTQSSRYLVKRTGEKVFLECVQDMDHENMFWYRQDPGLGLRLIYFSYDVKMKEKGDIPEGYSVSREKKERFSLILESASTNQTSMYLCASSLGLAGASEEQFFGPGTRLTVL.

This clone was recorded only once. V is TRBV19 and J is TRBJ1-3; possible D gene TRBD1, 6 bases. The V end was cut by 0 bases, the J end by 4 bases, with 13 bases between. The length of the CDR3 is 16 residues. In germline, CDR1 is LNHDA, CDR2 SQIVND (reference sequence). CDR3 bases: TGTGCCAGTAGTATAGATATGGCGACAGGCGGAAACACCATATATTTT. Translated, it gives CASSIDMATGGNTIYF.